This is a list of T cell receptor beta chains from one sample in a study of early T cells in non-severe SARS-CoV-2 infection. TCRdb ran MiXCR on the 5' RACE reads and lists one entry per CDR3 protein. The top ten clones hold 2.9% of a sample with about 64,000 distinct CDR3 sequences, roughly 12% of them seen once. The specimen was whole blood, collected at baseline. These TCRs come from an adult who was a healthcare worker with PCR-confirmed SARS-CoV-2 infection or an uninfected control (not recorded which). The CDR3 runs from the conserved cysteine through the conserved F or W. D genes are given only for firm matches. The size field is filled for only some rows; it gives once, few, many or a size class.

CDR3aa | CDR3nt | d_gene | abundance | j_gene | v_gene
CSAGSGIGYGYTF | TGCAGTGCTGGGTCGGGGATAGGCTATGGCTACACCTTC | NA | NA | TRBJ1-2 | TRBV20-1
CASRPTGTTNEKLFF | TGTGCCAGCAGGCCCACCGGGACAACGAATGAAAAACTGTTTTTT | NA | few | TRBJ1-4 | TRBV12-3/TRBV12-4
CASSPGLAGGYEQYF | TGCGCCAGCAGCCCGGGACTAGCGGGGGGCTACGAGCAGTACTTC | TRBD2 | NA | TRBJ2-7 | TRBV5-1
CASSYAGNPSAFF | TGTGCCAGCAGTTACGCTGGCAACCCCTCGGCTTTCTTT | NA | few | TRBJ1-1 | TRBV6-5
CASSFWSGQSPYEQYF | TGTGCCAGCAGCTTCTGGAGCGGACAGTCCCCCTACGAGCAGTACTTC | NA | few | TRBJ2-7 | TRBV7-2
CASSRRDSPYEQYF | TGTGCCAGCAGTCGCCGGGACAGCCCCTACGAGCAGTACTTC | TRBD1 | few | TRBJ2-7 | TRBV12-3/TRBV12-4
CASSQDRLGWANEKLFF | TGCGCCAGCAGCCAAGATAGGTTGGGTTGGGCTAATGAAAAACTGTTTTTT | NA | many | TRBJ1-4 | TRBV4-3
CSATNGDSGGPEAFF | TGCAGTGCTACGAACGGTGACAGCGGGGGGCCTGAAGCTTTCTTT | NA | few | TRBJ1-1 | TRBV20-1
CSARGFRDSHTDTQYF | TGCAGTGCTAGAGGGTTCAGGGACTCCCACACAGATACGCAGTATTTT | NA | few | TRBJ2-3 | TRBV20-1
CASSKSTTGTGDEQYF | TGCGCCAGCAGCAAATCTACTACCGGGACAGGGGACGAGCAGTACTTC | TRBD1 | few | TRBJ2-7 | TRBV5-1
CASLSQGARQPQHF | TGTGCCAGCCTATCACAGGGGGCGAGGCAGCCCCAGCATTTT | TRBD1 | many | TRBJ1-5 | TRBV13
CASSLVGGSSYEQYF | TGTGCCAGCAGCTTAGTTGGGGGTTCTTCCTACGAGCAGTACTTC | NA | many | TRBJ2-7 | TRBV11-2
CASTGTGGAHRYF | TGTGCCAGCACCGGGACAGGGGGCGCGCATCGGTACTTC | TRBD1 | few | TRBJ2-4 | TRBV12-3/TRBV12-4
CSARRPGLMNTGELFF | TGCAGTGCTAGACGCCCGGGACTTATGAACACCGGGGAGCTGTTTTTT | NA | NA | TRBJ2-2 | TRBV20-1
CASSSPHLGQGSYGYTF | TGTGCCAGCAGCTCACCACACCTGGGACAGGGATCCTATGGCTACACCTTC | TRBD1 | NA | TRBJ1-2 | TRBV7-9
CSASRDYQTQYF | TGCAGTGCTAGTCGGGACTACCAGACCCAGTACTTC | TRBD2 | NA | TRBJ2-5 | TRBV20-1
CASLRWRGPYEQYF | TGTGCCAGTCTCCGGTGGAGGGGCCCCTACGAGCAGTACTTC | NA | NA | TRBJ2-7 | TRBV19
CSAIPGANYGYTF | TGCAGTGCTATCCCAGGGGCTAACTATGGCTACACCTTC | NA | NA | TRBJ1-2 | TRBV20-1
CASSLDPKSLNTEAFF | TGTGCCAGCAGCTTAGACCCTAAATCCTTGAACACTGAAGCTTTCTTT | NA | many | TRBJ1-1 | TRBV7-9
CASSPLRDSQGNTQYF | TGTGCCAGTAGCCCCCTCCGGGACAGCCAAGGAAATACGCAGTATTTT | TRBD1 | few | TRBJ2-3 | TRBV19
CASSQVGTSGQETQYF | TGTGCCAGCAGCCAAGTGGGGACTAGCGGACAAGAGACCCAGTACTTC | TRBD2 | few | TRBJ2-5 | TRBV3-1
CASKRGGGDTQYF | TGTGCCAGCAAACGGGGCGGAGGTGATACGCAGTATTTT | NA | few | TRBJ2-3 | TRBV7-9
CASSLGGGETTSYEQYF | TGTGCCAGCAGCTTAGGCGGGGGAGAAACCACCTCCTACGAGCAGTACTTC | TRBD2 | NA | TRBJ2-7 | TRBV7-9
CSARPTSGYTGELFF | TGCAGTGCTAGACCCACTAGCGGTTACACCGGGGAGCTGTTTTTT | TRBD2 | many | TRBJ2-2 | TRBV20-1
CASLVGTSVNEQFF | TGTGCCAGCCTCGTCGGGACTAGTGTTAATGAGCAGTTCTTC | TRBD2 | many | TRBJ2-1 | TRBV6-2/TRBV6-3
CASSLASPLRGKAEAFF | TGTGCCAGCAGCTTAGCGAGTCCTCTCCGGGGTAAGGCTGAAGCTTTCTTT | NA | NA | TRBJ1-1 | TRBV7-9
CSARDIEGGTEAFF | TGCAGTGCTAGAGATATAGAGGGGGGCACTGAAGCTTTCTTT | NA | many | TRBJ1-1 | TRBV20-1
CASRRSGNTIYF | TGTGCCAGCAGGAGATCTGGAAACACCATATATTTT | NA | many | TRBJ1-3 | TRBV2
CASSVSRANTEAFF | TGTGCCAGCAGTGTTTCACGGGCAAACACTGAAGCTTTCTTT | NA | NA | TRBJ1-1 | TRBV2
CASSMLAWDEQFF | TGTGCCAGTAGTATGCTAGCCTGGGATGAGCAGTTCTTC | NA | NA | TRBJ2-1 | TRBV19
CASSHEETQYF | TGTGCCAGCAGCCACGAAGAGACCCAGTACTTC | NA | NA | TRBJ2-5 | TRBV7-9
CASSFNKYQETQYF | TGCGCCAGCAGCTTCAATAAGTACCAAGAGACCCAGTACTTC | NA | many | TRBJ2-5 | TRBV5-1
CASTLAGTDTQYF | TGTGCCAGCACCCTAGCGGGCACAGATACGCAGTATTTT | TRBD2 | few | TRBJ2-3 | TRBV6-2/TRBV6-3
CSVRGVRADTQYF | TGCAGCGTTAGGGGGGTTAGGGCAGATACGCAGTATTTT | NA | few | TRBJ2-3 | TRBV29-1
CASIRLLGGTEAFF | TGCGCCAGCATTAGACTTCTGGGGGGCACTGAAGCTTTCTTT | NA | few | TRBJ1-1 | TRBV10-1
CASALGVAGAYNEQFF | TGTGCTAGTGCCTTGGGGGTAGCGGGTGCCTACAATGAGCAGTTCTTC | TRBD2 | NA | TRBJ2-1 | TRBV12-5
CAWSARDEQYF | TGTGCCTGGAGCGCCCGGGACGAGCAGTACTTC | NA | few | TRBJ2-7 | TRBV30
CASIRWGQRNTGELFF | TGTGCCAGCATTCGATGGGGACAGAGGAACACCGGGGAGCTGTTTTTT | TRBD1 | NA | TRBJ2-2 | TRBV6-6
CSARVSGGTYEQYF | TGCAGTGCTAGGGTTAGCGGGGGCACCTACGAGCAGTACTTC | TRBD2 | many | TRBJ2-7 | TRBV20-1
CASSQDRRTEQFF | TGTGCCAGCAGCCAAGATCGACGTACTGAGCAGTTCTTC | NA | few | TRBJ2-1 | TRBV3-1
CASSDRTSGVNNEQFF | TGTGCCAGCAGTGATAGGACTAGCGGGGTAAACAATGAGCAGTTCTTC | TRBD2 | many | TRBJ2-1 | TRBV9
CASREGQVSNQPQHF | TGTGCCAGCAGGGAAGGACAAGTTAGCAATCAGCCCCAGCATTTT | NA | few | TRBJ1-5 | TRBV2
CRELETGTDPFQETQYF | TGCAGGGAACTAGAAACGGGGACGGACCCCTTCCAAGAGACCCAGTACTTC | NA | many | TRBJ2-5 | TRBV20-1
CASGSGAPVSGNTIYF | TGTGCCAGTGGTTCGGGCGCCCCCGTCTCTGGAAACACCATATATTTT | NA | few | TRBJ1-3 | TRBV18
CASSGDRVGNQPQHF | TGTGCCAGCAGCGGGGACAGGGTGGGCAATCAGCCCCAGCATTTT | TRBD1 | many | TRBJ1-5 | TRBV5-4
CASSLLGGELFF | TGTGCCAGCAGTTTATTGGGGGGAGAGCTGTTTTTT | NA | NA | TRBJ2-2 | TRBV27
CASSWSGQGLSASTDTQYF | TGCGCCAGCAGCTGGTCGGGACAAGGGCTATCCGCTAGCACAGATACGCAGTATTTT | NA | few | TRBJ2-3 | TRBV5-1
CASSSGGRTEAFF | TGTGCCAGCAGTTCAGGGGGGCGGACTGAAGCTTTCTTT | TRBD1 | few | TRBJ1-1 | TRBV28